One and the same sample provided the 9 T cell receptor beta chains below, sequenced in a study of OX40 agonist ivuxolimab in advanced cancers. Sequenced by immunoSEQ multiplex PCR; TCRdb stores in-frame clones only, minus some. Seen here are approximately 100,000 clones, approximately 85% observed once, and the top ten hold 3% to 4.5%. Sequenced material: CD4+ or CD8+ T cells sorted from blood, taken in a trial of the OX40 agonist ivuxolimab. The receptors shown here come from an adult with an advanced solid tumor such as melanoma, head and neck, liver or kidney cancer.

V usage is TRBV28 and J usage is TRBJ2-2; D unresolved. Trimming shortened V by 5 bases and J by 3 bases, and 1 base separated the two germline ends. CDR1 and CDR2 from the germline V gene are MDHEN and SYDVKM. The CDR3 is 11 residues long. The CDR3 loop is CASSDTGELFF. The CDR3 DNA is TGTGCCAGCAGTGACACCGGGGAGCTGTTTTTT.

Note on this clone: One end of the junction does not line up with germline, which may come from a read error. CDR3 bases: TGTGCCAGCAGTTACGGGGGAGACGGGGAGCAGCACTTC. As protein: CASSYGGDGEQHF. The chain joins TRBV6-6 to TRBJ2-7; D possibly matches TRBD1 or TRBD2 (5 bases each). The CDR3 has 13 residues. The germline gives CDR1 MNHNY, CDR2 SVGAGI (reference sequence).

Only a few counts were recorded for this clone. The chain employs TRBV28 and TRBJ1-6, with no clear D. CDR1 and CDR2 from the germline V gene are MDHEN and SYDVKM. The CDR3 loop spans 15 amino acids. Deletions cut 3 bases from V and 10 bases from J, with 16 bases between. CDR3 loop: CASSFPALDLSPLHF. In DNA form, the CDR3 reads TGTGCCAGCAGTTTTCCCGCCCTCGATCTCTCACCCCTCCACTTT.

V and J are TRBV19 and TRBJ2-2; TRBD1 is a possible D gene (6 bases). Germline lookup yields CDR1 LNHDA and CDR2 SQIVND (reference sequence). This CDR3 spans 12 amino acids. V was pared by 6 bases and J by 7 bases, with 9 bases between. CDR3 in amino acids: CASRQGHGELFF. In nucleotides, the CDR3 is TGTGCCAGTAGACAGGGTCACGGGGAGCTGTTTTTT.

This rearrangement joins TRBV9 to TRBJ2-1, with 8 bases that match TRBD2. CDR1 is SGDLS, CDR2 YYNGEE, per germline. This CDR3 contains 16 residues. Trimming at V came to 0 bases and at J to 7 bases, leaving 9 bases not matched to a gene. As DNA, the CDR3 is TGTGCCAGCAGCGTAGATCCCAGCGGGAGAAGTAATGAGCAGTTCTTC. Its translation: CASSVDPSGRSNEQFF.

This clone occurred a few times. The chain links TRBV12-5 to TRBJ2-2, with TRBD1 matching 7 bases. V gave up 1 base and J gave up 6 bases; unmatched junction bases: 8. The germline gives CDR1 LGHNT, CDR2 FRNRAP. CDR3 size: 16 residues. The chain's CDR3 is CASGLEWTGSPGELFF. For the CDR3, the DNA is TGTGCTAGTGGTTTGGAGTGGACAGGTAGCCCCGGGGAGCTGTTTTTT.

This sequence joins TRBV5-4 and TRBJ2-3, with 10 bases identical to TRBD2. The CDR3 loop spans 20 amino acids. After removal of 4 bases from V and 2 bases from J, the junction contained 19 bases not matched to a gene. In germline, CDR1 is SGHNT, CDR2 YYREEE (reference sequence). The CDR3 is CASSPRGAGGPGAHTDTQYF. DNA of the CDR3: TGTGCCAGCAGCCCCAGGGGAGCGGGAGGGCCCGGGGCCCACACAGATACGCAGTATTTT.

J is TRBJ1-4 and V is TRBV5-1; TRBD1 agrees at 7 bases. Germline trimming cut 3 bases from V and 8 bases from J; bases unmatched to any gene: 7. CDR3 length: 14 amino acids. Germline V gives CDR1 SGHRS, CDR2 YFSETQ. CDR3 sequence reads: CASSSSGGREKLFF. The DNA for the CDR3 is TGCGCCAGCAGCTCCTCAGGGGGAAGGGAAAAACTGTTTTTT.

The CDR3 region has the DNA TGCGCCAGCAGCTCTGGCGGGACTATGAGGGGGGATGAGCAGTTCTTC. Residues: CASSSGGTMRGDEQFF. The genes are TRBV5-1 and TRBJ2-1; D may be TRBD2 (7 bases). The germline V and J ends were trimmed by 3 bases and 8 bases, with 21 bases remaining between them. CDR1 and CDR2 (germline): SGHRS, YFSETQ. CDR3 length: 16 amino acids.